This T cell receptor (beta chain) was sequenced for a study of cytomegalovirus exposure and HLA in healthy donors. Study overall: The 110 million or so unique TCR beta sequences, from 150 million to 200 million T cells, were found by an earlier analysis.

CDR1 is KGHSH, CDR2 LQKENI, per germline. This CDR3 spans 13 amino acids. The ends were cut back, 6 bases at V and 1 base at J, with 7 bases in the middle. This clone was seen more than once but under ten times. Antigen: not known. The study ran its PCR with 60 Vbeta and 13 Jbeta primers. The protocol was immunoSEQ multiplex PCR, while the TCRdb copy is restricted to in-frame clones and leaves out a portion. The repertoire has about 120,000 clones, 17% of them found once; the top ten carry about 3.1%. Notes on the study in general: In a later analysis, a missense DCLRE1C variant was linked to TCR beta V- and J-gene trimming. Accurate HLA-A and HLA-B prediction from TCR beta sequences was reported for most subjects. In a later analysis, the majority of CMV-associated beta chains seemingly showed HLA restriction.

The sequenced sample consisted of PBMCs. The rearrangement joins TRBV18 to TRBJ1-5; no reliable D call. The sequence came from a female donor in good health and CMV-seropositive. CDR3 DNA: TGTGCCAGCTCCCCTGCGAGCAATCAGCCCCAGCATTTT. This encodes CASSPASNQPQHF. The complete variable domain, with remaining parts taken from reference TRBV18 and TRBJ1-5, reads NAGVMQNPRHLVRRRGQEARLRCSPMKGHSHVYWYRQLPEEGLKFMVYLQKENIIDESGMPKERFSAEFPKEGPSILRIQQVVRGDSAAYFCASSPASNQPQHFGDGTRLSIL.